This T cell receptor beta chain was recovered during a study of CD8 T cells in ankylosing spondylitis. Study findings and constraints: Seemingly characteristic of ankylosing spondylitis blood was a TCR beta motif consisting of eight highly homologous variants. Both synovial fluid and blood in reactive arthritis had previously been reported to carry some motif variants. The clones that were linked to disease were reported to be significantly enriched in matched synovial fluid samples from ankylosing spondylitis patients.

This CDR3 spans 15 amino acids. The ends were cut back, 2 bases at V and 3 bases at J, with 15 bases in the middle. Germline V lookup: CDR1 SGHRS, CDR2 YFSETQ. Construction of TCR beta libraries was performed using quantitative 5'-RACE with molecular barcodes. Each CDR3 protein is one row after TCRdb ran MiXCR on the 5' RACE reads. The sample records around 300,000 distinct CDR3 sequences, around a tenth being singletons. As to this clonotype: The antigen is undetermined.

This TCR came from a female donor with ankylosing spondylitis or in good health (not recorded which). This rearrangement joins TRBV5-1 to TRBJ2-7; D possibly corresponds to TRBD1 (5 bases). Sequenced material: blood, either unsorted or a sorted T cell fraction (not recorded which). Here the CDR3 reads CASSFSLGQIYEQYF. The CDR3 DNA is TGCGCCAGCAGCTTTTCCTTGGGGCAGATCTACGAGCAGTACTTC.